The source of this TCR beta chain is a study of blood T cell repertoires in COVID-19. This CDR3 has 15 amino acids. With V trimmed by 3 bases and J by 4 bases, 6 bases remained unmatched. Germline CDR1 is MNHNS and CDR2 is SASEGT. Assay used: immunoSEQ multiplex PCR; TCRdb lists only in-frame clones, some missing. Here the sample spans more than 200,000 clones, around 90% being singletons. The receptor's source is a man aged 25-45 years in a cohort exposed to, infected with or recovered from COVID-19 (not recorded which). Sequenced sample: PBMCs or T cells enriched from blood (not recorded which). This chain uses TRBV6-1 with TRBJ2-7; 10 bases are shared with TRBD1. The DNA of the CDR3 is TGTGCCAGCAGTGATCGTGGGACAGGGGTGTACGAGCAGTACTTC. Translating gives CASSDRGTGVYEQYF.